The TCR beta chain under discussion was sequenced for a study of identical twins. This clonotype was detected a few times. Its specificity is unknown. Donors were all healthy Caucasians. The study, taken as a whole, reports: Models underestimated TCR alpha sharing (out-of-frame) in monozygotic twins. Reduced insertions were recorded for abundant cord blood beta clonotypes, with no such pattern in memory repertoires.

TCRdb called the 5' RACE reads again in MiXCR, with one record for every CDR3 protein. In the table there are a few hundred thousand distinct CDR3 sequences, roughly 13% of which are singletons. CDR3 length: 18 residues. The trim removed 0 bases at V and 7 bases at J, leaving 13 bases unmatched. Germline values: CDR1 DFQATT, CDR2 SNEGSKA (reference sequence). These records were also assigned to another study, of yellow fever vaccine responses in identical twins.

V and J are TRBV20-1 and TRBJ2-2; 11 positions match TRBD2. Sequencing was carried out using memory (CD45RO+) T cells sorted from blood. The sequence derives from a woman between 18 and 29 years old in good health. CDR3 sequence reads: CSARDPSTLAGEIGELFF. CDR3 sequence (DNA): TGCAGTGCTAGAGACCCTTCAACACTAGCGGGAGAGATCGGGGAGCTGTTTTTT.